Below, one T cell receptor beta chain is given with its context. The target antigen is unknown. This sample was included in a study of OX40 agonist ivuxolimab in advanced cancers. General study findings and limits: Relative to CD4+ cells, CD8+ T cells on average had more expanded clones.

Profiling relied on immunoSEQ multiplex PCR, and the TCRdb table lists in-frame clones only, not all of them. The data show tens of thousands of clones, around 94% seen once. Germline V lookup: CDR1 SGHNT, CDR2 YENEEA. The V and J ends lost 5 bases and 3 bases, in that order; junction bases with no gene match: 7. This CDR3 is built from 16 residues. Sample: CD4+ or CD8+ T cells sorted from blood, taken in a trial of the OX40 agonist ivuxolimab. This clonotype was sampled from an adult with an advanced solid tumor such as melanoma, head and neck, liver or kidney cancer. V is TRBV11-3 and J is TRBJ2-1; TRBD1 aligns across 10 bases. DNA of the CDR3: TGTGCCAGCAGCCCCGGGACAGGGGAACACTACAATGAGCAGTTCTTC. This codes for CASSPGTGEHYNEQFF.